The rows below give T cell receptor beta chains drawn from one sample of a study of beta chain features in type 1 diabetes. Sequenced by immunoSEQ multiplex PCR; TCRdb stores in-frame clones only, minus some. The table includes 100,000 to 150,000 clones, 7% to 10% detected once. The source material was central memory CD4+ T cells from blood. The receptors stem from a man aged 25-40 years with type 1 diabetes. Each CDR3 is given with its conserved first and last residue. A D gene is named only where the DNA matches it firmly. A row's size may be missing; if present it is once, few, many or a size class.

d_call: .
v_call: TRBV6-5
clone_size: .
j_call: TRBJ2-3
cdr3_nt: TGTGCCAGCAGTCCTCGGACAGATACGCAGTATTTT
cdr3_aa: CASSPRTDTQYF

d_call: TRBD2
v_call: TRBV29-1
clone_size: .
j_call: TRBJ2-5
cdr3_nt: TGCATCGCATCTCTAGCGGGTGGAGAGACCCAGTACTTC
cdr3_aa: CIASLAGGETQYF

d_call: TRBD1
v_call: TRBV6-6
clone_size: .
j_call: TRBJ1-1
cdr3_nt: TGTGCCAGCAGATGGGGGACAGATAATGAAGCTTTCTTT
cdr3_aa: CASRWGTDNEAFF

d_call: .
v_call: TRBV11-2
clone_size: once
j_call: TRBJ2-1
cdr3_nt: TGTGCCAGCAGCTTAGGTATTGGGCGCGGGGAGCAGTTCTTC
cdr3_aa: CASSLGIGRGEQFF

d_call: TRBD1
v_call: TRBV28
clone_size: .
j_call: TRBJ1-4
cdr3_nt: TGTGCCAGCAGTCTGGCCGGGACAGGGGGAGAAAAACTGTTTTTT
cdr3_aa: CASSLAGTGGEKLFF

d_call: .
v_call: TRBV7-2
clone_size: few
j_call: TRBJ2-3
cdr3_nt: TGTGCCAGCAGCCATGGCAGAGATACGCAGTATTTT
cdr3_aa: CASSHGRDTQYF

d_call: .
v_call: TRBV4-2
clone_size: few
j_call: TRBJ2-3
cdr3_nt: TGTGCCAGCAGCCAAGGCGTCTCGGGGACTAGCACAGATACGCAGTATTTT
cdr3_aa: CASSQGVSGTSTDTQYF

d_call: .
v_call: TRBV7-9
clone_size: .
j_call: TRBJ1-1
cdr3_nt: TGTGCCAGCAGCTTCACAGCCGACACTGAAGCTTTCTTT
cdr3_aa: CASSFTADTEAFF

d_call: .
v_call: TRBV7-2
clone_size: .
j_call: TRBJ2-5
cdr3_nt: TGTGCCAGCAGTTCCTCAGGTCCCGAGACCCAGTACTTC
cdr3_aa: CASSSSGPETQYF

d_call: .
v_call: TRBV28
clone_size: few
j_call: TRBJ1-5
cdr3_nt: TGTGCCAGCAGTCTTTCCCGGGAGGTTTATAGCAATCAGCCCCAGCATTTT
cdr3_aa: CASSLSREVYSNQPQHF

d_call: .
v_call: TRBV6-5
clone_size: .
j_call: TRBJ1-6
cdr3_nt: TGTGCCAGCAGTTACACCCAACAAGGGGGACCAGTCCCCCTCCACTTT
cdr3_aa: CASSYTQQGGPVPLHF

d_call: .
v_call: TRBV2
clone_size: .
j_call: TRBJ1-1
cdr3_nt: TGTGCCAGCAGCGTTTACGGTTACACTGAAGCTTTCTTT
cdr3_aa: CASSVYGYTEAFF

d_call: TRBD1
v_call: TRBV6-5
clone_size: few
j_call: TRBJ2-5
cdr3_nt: TGTGCCAGCAGTCGACCGGGACAGGGCGAGACCCAGTACTTC
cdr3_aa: CASSRPGQGETQYF

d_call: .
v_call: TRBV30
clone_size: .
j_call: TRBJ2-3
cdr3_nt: TGTGGCGGGTCTAACACAGATACGCAGTATTTT
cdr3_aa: CGGSNTDTQYF

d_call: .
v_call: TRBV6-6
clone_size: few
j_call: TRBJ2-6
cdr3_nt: TGTGCCAGCAGTTCTTCTGGGGCCAACGTCCTGACTTTC
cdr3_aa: CASSSSGANVLTF

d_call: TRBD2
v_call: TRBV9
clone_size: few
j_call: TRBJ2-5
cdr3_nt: TGTGCCAGCAGCGCTATGGGGGGGTCCTCGGAGACCCAGTACTTC
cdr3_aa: CASSAMGGSSETQYF

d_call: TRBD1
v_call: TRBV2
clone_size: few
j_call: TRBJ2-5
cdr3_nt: TGTGCCAGCAGTACTCAGACAGGGAGCCAAGAGACCCAGTACTTC
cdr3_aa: CASSTQTGSQETQYF

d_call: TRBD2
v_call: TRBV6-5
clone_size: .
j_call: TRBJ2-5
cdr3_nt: TGTGCCAGCAGTCCTGCCCGGGGGGTTGAGACCCAGTACTTC
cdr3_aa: CASSPARGVETQYF

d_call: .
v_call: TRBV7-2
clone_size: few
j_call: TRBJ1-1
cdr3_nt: TGTGCCAGCAGCCTAGGTAGTTCGGCAGGGCGAACTGAAGCTTTCTTT
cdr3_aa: CASSLGSSAGRTEAFF

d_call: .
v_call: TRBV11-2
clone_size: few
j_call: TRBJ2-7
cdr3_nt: TGTGCCAGCAGCTTCGGCAGGGGTCAGTACGAGCAGTACTTC
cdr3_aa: CASSFGRGQYEQYF

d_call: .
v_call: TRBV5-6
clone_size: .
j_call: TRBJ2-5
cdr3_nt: TGTGCCAGCAGCTACCGACGGTCTCGAGGACTCGGGCAAGAGACCCAGTACTTC
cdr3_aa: CASSYRRSRGLGQETQYF

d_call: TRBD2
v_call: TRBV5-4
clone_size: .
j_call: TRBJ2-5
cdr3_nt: TGTGCCAGCAGCTGGACCTCACGGGGGGACCAAGAGACCCAGTACTTC
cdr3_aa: CASSWTSRGDQETQYF

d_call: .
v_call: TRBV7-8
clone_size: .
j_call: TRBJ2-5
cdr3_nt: TGTGCCAGCAGCTTAGACGCTCGATCGCTAATCCAGACCCAGTACTTC
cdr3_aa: CASSLDARSLIQTQYF

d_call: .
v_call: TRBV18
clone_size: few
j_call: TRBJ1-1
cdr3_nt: TGTGCCAGCTCACCACTATTAGATCACACTGAAGCTTTCTTT
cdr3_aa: CASSPLLDHTEAFF

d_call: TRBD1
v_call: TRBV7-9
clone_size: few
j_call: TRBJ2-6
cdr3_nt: TGTGCCAGCAGCTCAGGTGCGGGACAGGGACTGTCTGGGGCCAACGTCCTGACTTTC
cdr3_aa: CASSSGAGQGLSGANVLTF

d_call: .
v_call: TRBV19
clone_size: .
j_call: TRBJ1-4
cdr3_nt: TGTGCCAGTAGTATCGTTTCCAATGAAAAACTGTTTTTT
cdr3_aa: CASSIVSNEKLFF

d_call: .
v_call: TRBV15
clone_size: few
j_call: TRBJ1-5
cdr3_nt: TGTGCCACCAGCAGAGATGGCCAGCCCCAGCATTTT
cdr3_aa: CATSRDGQPQHF

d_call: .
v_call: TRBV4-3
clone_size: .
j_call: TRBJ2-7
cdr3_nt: TGCGCCAGCAGCCAAGATAGAATATCGTGGGAGCAGTACTTC
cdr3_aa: CASSQDRISWEQYF

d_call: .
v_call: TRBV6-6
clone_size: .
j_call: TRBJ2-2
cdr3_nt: TGTGCCAGCGGTAAACCGGGACTCCAAACCGGGGAGCTGTTTTTT
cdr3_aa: CASGKPGLQTGELFF

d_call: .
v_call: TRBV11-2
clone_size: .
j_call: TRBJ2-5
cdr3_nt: TGTGCCAGCAGCACCAGGGTCAGCCAAGAGACCCAGTACTTC
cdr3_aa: CASSTRVSQETQYF